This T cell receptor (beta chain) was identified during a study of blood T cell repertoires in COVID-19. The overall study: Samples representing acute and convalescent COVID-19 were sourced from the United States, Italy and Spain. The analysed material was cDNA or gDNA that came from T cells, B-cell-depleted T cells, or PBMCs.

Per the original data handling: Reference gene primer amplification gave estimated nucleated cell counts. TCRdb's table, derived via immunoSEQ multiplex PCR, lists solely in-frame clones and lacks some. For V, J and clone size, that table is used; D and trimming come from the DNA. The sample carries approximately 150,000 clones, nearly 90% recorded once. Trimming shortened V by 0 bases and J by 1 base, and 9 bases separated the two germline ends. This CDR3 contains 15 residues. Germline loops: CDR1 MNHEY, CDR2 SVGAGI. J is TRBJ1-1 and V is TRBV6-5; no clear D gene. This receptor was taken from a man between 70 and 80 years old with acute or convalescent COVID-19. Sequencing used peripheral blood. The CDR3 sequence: CASSYSEGPNTEAFF. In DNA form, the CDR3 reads TGTGCCAGCAGTTACTCCGAGGGCCCGAACACTGAAGCTTTCTTT.